This T cell receptor beta chain was found in a study of cytomegalovirus exposure and HLA in healthy donors. As to this clone: Its matching antigen is unknown.

General study findings and limits: What TCR beta sequences reportedly achieved was accurate prediction of HLA-A and HLA-B alleles in most subjects.

The primer mix had 60 Vbeta and 13 Jbeta primers. TCRdb's copy holds only in-frame clones and misses some; the assay was immunoSEQ multiplex PCR. The table has around 160,000 clones, 68% seen once; the top ten hold 2.5% to 3.5%. Sample: PBMCs. The sequence was collected from a middle-aged woman in good health and CMV-seropositive.

The CDR3 region is CASSATSGRGTDTQYF. The CDR3 region has the DNA TGTGCCAGCAGCGCCACTAGCGGGAGAGGGACAGATACGCAGTATTTT. The chain has TRBV9 and TRBJ2-3; the match to TRBD2 covers 11 bases. Losses at the gene ends were 3 bases for V and 3 bases for J; bases not matched to a gene: 6. Germline V lookup: CDR1 SGDLS, CDR2 YYNGEE. The CDR3 is 16 amino acids.